The entry that follows covers one TCR beta chain sequence. What it recognizes is unknown. The CDR3 is 16 amino acids. With V trimmed by 6 bases and J by 2 bases, 4 bases remained unmatched. Germline-derived CDR1 and CDR2 are MDHEN and SYDVKM. The entry originates in a study of cytomegalovirus exposure and HLA in healthy donors. Study conclusions and caveats: In a later analysis, a missense DCLRE1C variant was linked to TCR beta V- and J-gene trimming.

Primers included in the PCR were 60 Vbeta and 13 Jbeta primers. The table came from immunoSEQ multiplex PCR; TCRdb's copy has only in-frame clones and leaves some out. This table holds under 200,000 clones, approximately 79% found once. The J gene is TRBJ2-1, the V gene TRBV28, with 13 nucleotides matching TRBD2. This TCR was sampled from a man in his forties or fifties in good health and CMV-seropositive. The specimen was PBMCs. The CDR3 sequence: CASRTSGGVPYNEQFF. For the CDR3, the DNA is TGTGCCAGCAGAACTAGCGGGGGGGTACCCTACAATGAGCAGTTCTTC.